This TCR beta chain was obtained from a study of T cell clonality in common variable immunodeficiency. Study-wide results and caveats: Compared with controls, CVID subjects had fewer shared TCRbeta clones. CVID subjects had higher TCRbeta clonality than healthy controls, most marked in about a third. The cause of increased CVID clonality remains unclear without subpopulation sequencing.

CVID and control samples used equivalent genomic DNA input. Sequenced by immunoSEQ multiplex PCR; TCRdb stores in-frame clones only, minus some. Listed for the sample are over 50,000 clones, none seen a single time. This clone was counted ten times or more. Its antigen is not known. The CDR3 goes on 3 residues after the read ends, and that part is filled in from the germline J gene. From germline, CDR1 is ENHRY and CDR2 SYGVKD. CDR3 length: 17 residues. J gave up 7 bases and V 4 bases, and 16 bases lay outside the gene matches. This chain connects TRBV10-3 to TRBJ1-2; TRBD1 aligns across 9 bases. The specimen sequenced was peripheral blood mononuclear cells. The clonotype originates from a person aged 18 to 69 in good health. CDR3 DNA, as far as it was read: TGTGCCATCAGTGCCCTCCAACGGGGACAGGGATTGAGTGGC. Amino acid sequence: CAISALQRGQGLSG. The CDR3, in full, reads CAISALQRGQGLSGYTF.